These T cell receptor beta chains were read from a single sample in a study of Ad26.COV2.S vaccination and SARS-CoV-2 variants. TCRdb's table, derived via immunoSEQ multiplex PCR, lists solely in-frame clones and lacks some. Among about 680,000 clones listed, roughly 90% were seen once. Specimen: peripheral blood, collected in a trial of Ad26.COV2.S vaccine versus placebo. The source is a person between 18 and 60 years old who received the Ad26.COV2.S COVID-19 vaccine or a placebo. The CDR3 runs from the conserved cysteine through the conserved F or W. D genes are given only for firm matches. Where a row states a size, it is once, few, many or the class of an expanded clone; other rows omit it.

clone_size: NA; j_call: TRBJ2-1; cdr3_length: 15; v_call: TRBV29-1; d_call: TRBD2; cdr3_nt: TGCAGCGTTTCCGGGACTAGCGGCGGATACAATGAGCAGTTCTTC; cdr3_aa: CSVSGTSGGYNEQFF
clone_size: NA; j_call: TRBJ2-3; cdr3_length: 16; v_call: TRBV18; d_call: NA; cdr3_nt: TGTGCCAGCTCACCATATATTCCCGATGGCACAGATACGCAGTATTTT; cdr3_aa: CASSPYIPDGTDTQYF
clone_size: NA; j_call: TRBJ2-1; cdr3_length: 15; v_call: TRBV11-3; d_call: TRBD2; cdr3_nt: TGTGCCAGCAGCTTAGGGACTAGCGGGCATGAGGAGCAGTTCTTC; cdr3_aa: CASSLGTSGHEEQFF
clone_size: once; j_call: TRBJ1-2; cdr3_length: 14; v_call: TRBV5-1; d_call: NA; cdr3_nt: TGCGCCAGCAGCTTGGCGCAGGACAACTATGGCTACACCTTC; cdr3_aa: CASSLAQDNYGYTF
clone_size: NA; j_call: TRBJ2-5; cdr3_length: 14; v_call: TRBV9; d_call: NA; cdr3_nt: TGTGCCAGCAGCGTAGAGGGCAGTAAAGAGACCCAGTACTTC; cdr3_aa: CASSVEGSKETQYF
clone_size: NA; j_call: TRBJ2-7; cdr3_length: 15; v_call: TRBV5-8; d_call: TRBD1; cdr3_nt: TGTGCCAGCAGGGATCAACACAGGGGTTCCTACGAGCAGTACTTC; cdr3_aa: CASRDQHRGSYEQYF
clone_size: NA; j_call: TRBJ1-1; cdr3_length: 16; v_call: TRBV19; d_call: NA; cdr3_nt: TGTGCCAGTAGTATACTATTCGGGGGGGCCGGCCCTGAAGCTTTCTTT; cdr3_aa: CASSILFGGAGPEAFF
clone_size: once; j_call: TRBJ2-5; cdr3_length: 15; v_call: TRBV12-5; d_call: NA; cdr3_nt: TGTGCTAGTGGTCCTAGGACAGTCAGGCAAGAGACCCAGTACTTC; cdr3_aa: CASGPRTVRQETQYF
clone_size: NA; j_call: TRBJ2-7; cdr3_length: 13; v_call: TRBV3-1/TRBV3-2; d_call: NA; cdr3_nt: TGTGCCAGCAGCCAGAGGGCTTCGGCCGAGCAGTACTTC; cdr3_aa: CASSQRASAEQYF
clone_size: NA; j_call: TRBJ2-7; cdr3_length: 14; v_call: TRBV15; d_call: TRBD1; cdr3_nt: TGTGCCACCAGCAGGGAGGCAGGGGGCTACGAGCAGTACTTC; cdr3_aa: CATSREAGGYEQYF
clone_size: NA; j_call: TRBJ1-5; cdr3_length: 15; v_call: TRBV6-2/TRBV6-3; d_call: NA; cdr3_nt: TGTGCCAGCAGTTACACCCAGGGTCTAAGTCAGCCCCAGCATTTT; cdr3_aa: CASSYTQGLSQPQHF
clone_size: NA; j_call: TRBJ1-5; cdr3_length: 13; v_call: TRBV5-1; d_call: NA; cdr3_nt: TGCGCCAGCAGCTTGGATGGCTATCAGCCCCAGCATTTT; cdr3_aa: CASSLDGYQPQHF
clone_size: NA; j_call: TRBJ2-5; cdr3_length: 13; v_call: TRBV3-1/TRBV3-2; d_call: NA; cdr3_nt: TGTGCCAGCAGCCAAGTGGGCCAAGAGACCCAGTACTTC; cdr3_aa: CASSQVGQETQYF
clone_size: NA; j_call: TRBJ2-1; cdr3_length: 17; v_call: TRBV4-2; d_call: TRBD2; cdr3_nt: TGTGCCAGCAGCCAAGAGGAAAGCGGGGAGTCCTACAATGAGCAGTTCTTC; cdr3_aa: CASSQEESGESYNEQFF
clone_size: NA; j_call: TRBJ1-5; cdr3_length: 14; v_call: TRBV27; d_call: NA; cdr3_nt: TGTGCCAGCAGCCCTTGGGGGGGGGATCAGCCCCAGCATTTT; cdr3_aa: CASSPWGGDQPQHF
clone_size: few; j_call: TRBJ1-6; cdr3_length: 15; v_call: TRBV7-8; d_call: TRBD1; cdr3_nt: TGTGCCAGCAGCCGACAGGGCTACTATAATTCACCCCTCCACTTT; cdr3_aa: CASSRQGYYNSPLHF
clone_size: NA; j_call: TRBJ2-7; cdr3_length: 14; v_call: TRBV25-1; d_call: NA; cdr3_nt: TGTGCCAGCAGTGAAACAGTGGGCTCCTACGAGCAGTACTTC; cdr3_aa: CASSETVGSYEQYF
clone_size: NA; j_call: TRBJ1-1; cdr3_length: 14; v_call: TRBV19; d_call: NA; cdr3_nt: TGTGCCAGTAGTATCAATTGGCATTCCACTGAAGCTTTCTTT; cdr3_aa: CASSINWHSTEAFF
clone_size: NA; j_call: TRBJ2-3; cdr3_length: 15; v_call: TRBV19; d_call: TRBD2; cdr3_nt: TGTGCCAGTACTAATTTAGCGGGAGTGGGAGATACGCAGTATTTT; cdr3_aa: CASTNLAGVGDTQYF
clone_size: few; j_call: TRBJ2-7; cdr3_length: 16; v_call: TRBV6-5; d_call: TRBD2; cdr3_nt: TGTGCCAGCAGTTACTCTGCTAGCGGGAGTCGGTACGAGCAGTACTTC; cdr3_aa: CASSYSASGSRYEQYF
clone_size: NA; j_call: TRBJ2-3; cdr3_length: 12; v_call: TRBV24-1; d_call: NA; cdr3_nt: TGTGCCACCAGTGATTTACGAGATACGCAGTATTTT; cdr3_aa: CATSDLRDTQYF
clone_size: NA; j_call: TRBJ2-3; cdr3_length: 12; v_call: TRBV4-2; d_call: NA; cdr3_nt: TGTGCCAGCAGCCAAGTTCCCGATACGCAGTATTTT; cdr3_aa: CASSQVPDTQYF
clone_size: NA; j_call: TRBJ2-7; cdr3_length: 15; v_call: TRBV28; d_call: NA; cdr3_nt: TGTGCCAGCAGACCTCCCGGGACGGTTTCCTACGAGCAGTACTTC; cdr3_aa: CASRPPGTVSYEQYF
clone_size: NA; j_call: TRBJ1-4; cdr3_length: 15; v_call: TRBV5-6; d_call: TRBD1; cdr3_nt: TGTGCCAGCAGCTTGCTGGGACAGGGGAGTGAAAAACTGTTTTTT; cdr3_aa: CASSLLGQGSEKLFF
clone_size: NA; j_call: TRBJ1-2; cdr3_length: 14; v_call: TRBV29-1; d_call: TRBD1; cdr3_nt: TGCAGCGTTGAGCCCGGGACAGCTAACTATGGCTACACCTTC; cdr3_aa: CSVEPGTANYGYTF
clone_size: NA; j_call: TRBJ2-7; cdr3_length: 13; v_call: TRBV27; d_call: NA; cdr3_nt: TGTGCCAGCAGTTTGGGCAACTCCTACGAGCAGTACTTC; cdr3_aa: CASSLGNSYEQYF
clone_size: NA; j_call: TRBJ2-7; cdr3_length: 12; v_call: TRBV2; d_call: NA; cdr3_nt: TGTGCCAGCAGATGGGCGGGCCCCGAGCAGTACTTC; cdr3_aa: CASRWAGPEQYF
clone_size: NA; j_call: TRBJ1-1; cdr3_length: 17; v_call: TRBV4-3; d_call: NA; cdr3_nt: TGCGCCAGCAGCCAAGAGAGCGAGGGACACTTAAACACTGAAGCTTTCTTT; cdr3_aa: CASSQESEGHLNTEAFF
clone_size: NA; j_call: TRBJ1-1; cdr3_length: 14; v_call: TRBV5-1; d_call: NA; cdr3_nt: TGCGCCAGCAGCTCACAGGGCTTTGCCACTGAAGCTTTCTTT; cdr3_aa: CASSSQGFATEAFF
clone_size: NA; j_call: TRBJ2-6; cdr3_length: 17; v_call: TRBV30; d_call: TRBD2; cdr3_nt: TGTGCCTCCTCCATGACTAGCTATCCTACTGGGGCCAACGTCCTGACTTTC; cdr3_aa: CASSMTSYPTGANVLTF
clone_size: NA; j_call: TRBJ2-2; cdr3_length: 13; v_call: TRBV10-3; d_call: NA; cdr3_nt: TGTGCCATCAGTGGGACTTTAGCCGGGGAGCTGTTTTTT; cdr3_aa: CAISGTLAGELFF
clone_size: NA; j_call: TRBJ1-2; cdr3_length: 13; v_call: TRBV4-2; d_call: NA; cdr3_nt: TGTGCCAGCAGCCAGGGGGCAAACTATGGCTACACCTTC; cdr3_aa: CASSQGANYGYTF
clone_size: once; j_call: TRBJ1-4; cdr3_length: 14; v_call: TRBV6-2/TRBV6-3; d_call: TRBD1; cdr3_nt: TGTGCCAGCAGCTCCGACAGGGGTAATGAAAAACTGTTTTTT; cdr3_aa: CASSSDRGNEKLFF
clone_size: NA; j_call: TRBJ2-5; cdr3_length: 17; v_call: TRBV5-6; d_call: TRBD2; cdr3_nt: TGTGCCAGCAGCCAAAAGCGGGGATCGTACACTCAAGAGACCCAGTACTTC; cdr3_aa: CASSQKRGSYTQETQYF
clone_size: NA; j_call: TRBJ1-6; cdr3_length: 13; v_call: TRBV30; d_call: NA; cdr3_nt: TGTGCCTGGGGTGCGGGGGAAGGTACACCCCTCCACTTT; cdr3_aa: CAWGAGEGTPLHF
clone_size: NA; j_call: TRBJ1-2; cdr3_length: 14; v_call: TRBV24-1; d_call: NA; cdr3_nt: TGTGCCACCAGTGACTCCGACCGTCTTGGTGGCTACACCTTC; cdr3_aa: CATSDSDRLGGYTF
clone_size: NA; j_call: TRBJ2-7; cdr3_length: 14; v_call: TRBV18; d_call: TRBD2; cdr3_nt: TGTGCCAGCTCACCACCGAATGCTGGCGGGAGGGCTAACTTC; cdr3_aa: CASSPPNAGGRANF
clone_size: NA; j_call: TRBJ1-6; cdr3_length: 12; v_call: TRBV15; d_call: NA; cdr3_nt: TGTGCCACCAGCAGAGATATTTCACCCCTCCACTTT; cdr3_aa: CATSRDISPLHF
clone_size: NA; j_call: TRBJ2-7; cdr3_length: 14; v_call: TRBV7-2; d_call: TRBD1; cdr3_nt: TGTGCCAGCAGCCCGTGGGACAGGGGTGGGGAGCAGTACTTC; cdr3_aa: CASSPWDRGGEQYF
clone_size: once; j_call: TRBJ2-7; cdr3_length: 13; v_call: TRBV6-5; d_call: TRBD2; cdr3_nt: TGTGCCAGCGGGACTAGCGGGAGTTACGAGCAGTACTTC; cdr3_aa: CASGTSGSYEQYF
clone_size: NA; j_call: TRBJ2-3; cdr3_length: 16; v_call: TRBV5-1; d_call: TRBD2; cdr3_nt: TGCGCCAGCAGCCTGGGGGTGACTAGCGGGGTAGATACGCAGTATTTT; cdr3_aa: CASSLGVTSGVDTQYF
clone_size: NA; j_call: TRBJ2-3; cdr3_length: 16; v_call: TRBV10-3; d_call: TRBD2; cdr3_nt: TGTGCCATTCGACTAGCGGGACAGTCACGGACAGATACGCAGTATTTT; cdr3_aa: CAIRLAGQSRTDTQYF